Described below is a single T cell receptor beta chain sequence and its context. Researchers ran the PCR with 60 Vbeta and 13 Jbeta primers. Profiled with immunoSEQ multiplex PCR; TCRdb holds only in-frame clones, not every one. The table counts 100,000 to 150,000 clones; roughly 1% lies in the top ten. V was pared by 6 bases and J by 2 bases, with 15 bases of the junction left unmatched. CDR1 is MNHEY and CDR2 is SMNVEV in the germline V gene (reference sequence). The CDR3 runs to 17 residues. This entry is derived from a study of cytomegalovirus exposure and HLA in healthy donors. This TCR derives from a man aged 18-30 years in good health and CMV-seronegative. The sample taken for sequencing was PBMCs. V and J are TRBV27 and TRBJ1-1; 7 bases match TRBD1. The chain's CDR3 is CASSLFPPRQGNTEAFF. The DNA for the CDR3 is TGTGCCAGCAGCCTATTCCCCCCGAGACAGGGAAACACTGAAGCTTTCTTT.